Shown below are 11 T cell receptor beta chains from a single sample sequenced in a study of T cell repertoires in cytomegalovirus infection. Their target antigens are unknown. TCRdb fed the reads into MiXCR, producing one record per CDR3 protein. The table has approximately 770,000 distinct CDR3 sequences, about 28% seen once. The source was cultured CD8+ T cells from PBMCs, collected from culture after CMV antigen stimulation. The source of these receptors is a human donor in good health (CMV status not recorded). Some clones in this sample may be carry-over from other donors' samples.

The chain uses TRBV10-3 and TRBJ1-1; TRBD1 aligns across 7 bases. Germline loops: CDR1 ENHRY, CDR2 SYGVKD. V was pared by 4 bases and J by 6 bases, with 11 bases of the junction left unmatched. The CDR3 spans 15 residues. In DNA form, the CDR3 reads TGTGCCATCAGTGGGAGGGACAGTGCGTCGGCTGAAGCTTTCTTT. Amino acids: CAISGRDSASAEAFF.

This clonotype was detected ten times or more. The chain couples TRBV6-6 to TRBJ2-3; the match to TRBD2 covers 8 bases. The germline V gene has CDR1 MNHNY and CDR2 SVGAGI (reference sequence). CDR3 length equals 19 residues. The V and J ends lost 9 bases and 0 bases, in that order; junction bases with no gene match: 20. CDR3 bases: TGTGCCAGAGTTACTTCGAGGGGCGGGGGGCCCCCTAGCACAGATACGCAGTATTTT. Amino acids: CARVTSRGGGPPSTDTQYF.

V and J are TRBV20-1 and TRBJ1-6, with 7 nucleotides matching TRBD1. This CDR3 spans 15 amino acids. The germline V gene encodes CDR1 DFQATT and CDR2 SNEGSKA (reference sequence). Germline trimming cut 0 bases from V and 9 bases from J; bases unmatched to any gene: 8. Written as DNA, the CDR3 is TGCAGTGCTAGAGATCTCGAGGGGGCGCCTTCACCCCTCCACTTT. Residues: CSARDLEGAPSPLHF.

There are many counts of this clonotype. The CDR3 is CASSNTGIAFF. CDR3 bases: TGTGCCAGCAGTAACACAGGGATAGCTTTCTTT. The chain recombines TRBV6-2 or TRBV6-3 with TRBJ1-1; tentative D call: TRBD1 (6 bases). Trimming removed 5 bases from V and 10 bases from J, with 11 bases in between. The CDR3 is 11 residues long. Germline CDR1 is MNHEY and CDR2 is SVGEGT.

The chain joins TRBV28 to TRBJ2-5, with TRBD1 identical over 9 bases. Trimming at V came to 3 bases and at J to 4 bases, leaving 9 bases not matched to a gene. Germline lookup yields CDR1 MDHEN and CDR2 SYDVKM. The CDR3 runs 16 residues. CDR3 bases: TGTGCCAGCAGTTTGTCCACAGGGGGCGGGGGAGAGACCCAGTACTTC. Amino acids: CASSLSTGGGGETQYF.

The V and J genes are TRBV7-8 and TRBJ1-5; D remains ambiguous. V was shortened by 4 bases and J by 6 bases, with 10 bases between the two germline ends. Looked up from germline, CDR1 is SGHVS and CDR2 is FQNEAQ. The CDR3 runs to 13 residues. The CDR3 loop is CASSSLGVQPQHF. CDR3 sequence (DNA): TGTGCCAGCAGCTCCCTGGGCGTTCAGCCCCAGCATTTT.

About this clonotype: A much larger clone lies one base from this, so it may be a read error. CDR3 loop: CASTQGANYGYTF. CDR3 DNA sequence: TGTGCCAGCACCCAGGGGGCTAACTATGGCTACACCTTC. The rearrangement joins TRBV5-6 to TRBJ1-2; 7 positions agree with TRBD1. CDR1 is SGHDT, CDR2 YYEEEE, per germline. With V trimmed by 6 bases and J by 0 bases, 2 bases remained unmatched. The CDR3 runs 13 residues.

The rearrangement links TRBV6-1 to TRBJ1-5, with TRBD1 as a possible D gene (5 bases). The ends were cut back, 6 bases at V and 3 bases at J, with 15 bases in the middle. There are 15 residues in the CDR3. CDR1 and CDR2 from the germline V gene are MNHNS and SASEGT. As DNA, the CDR3 is TGTGCCAGCAGCCCGGGGGTAGGGGTCAATCAGCCCCAGCATTTT. Protein product: CASSPGVGVNQPQHF.

Ten or more counts support this clonotype. The chain links TRBV12-3 or TRBV12-4 to TRBJ1-5, with TRBD1 as a possible D gene (5 bases). V was pared by 3 bases and J by 3 bases, with 12 bases between. The CDR3 is 15 amino acids. The CDR3, as DNA: TGTGCCAGCAGTTTCGGGACCCTAGTCAATCAGCCCCAGCATTTT. Translated, it gives CASSFGTLVNQPQHF.

The CDR3 bases are TGTGCCACCAGTGAGGTGGGAAATCAGCCCCAGCATTTT. It is translated as CATSEVGNQPQHF. The chain combines TRBV24-1 with TRBJ1-5; D is unclear. The V gene lost 4 bases and the J gene lost 4 bases, with 7 bases spanning the gap. Germline CDR1 reads KGHDR; CDR2 reads SFDVKD. The CDR3 consists of 13 residues.

This clonotype has only a few counts. The chain has TRBV6-2 or TRBV6-3 and TRBJ2-7; D remains unclear. The V and J ends lost 2 bases and 1 base respectively, with 15 bases between them. Germline CDR1 is MNHEY and CDR2 is SVGEGT. The CDR3 consists of 16 residues. The CDR3 DNA reads as TGTGCCAGCAGTTACGACCCGGCAAGTCTATCCTACGAGCAGTACTTC. Its translation: CASSYDPASLSYEQYF.